The 5 T cell receptor beta chains reported below all come from one sample, sequenced in a study of cytomegalovirus exposure and HLA in healthy donors. PCR involved 60 Vbeta and 13 Jbeta primers. The table came from immunoSEQ multiplex PCR; TCRdb's copy has only in-frame clones and leaves some out. In the table there are over 200,000 clones, 85% to 90% of which are singletons. Sequencing was done on a sample of PBMCs. The receptor set was obtained from a human donor in good health.

V usage is TRBV27 and J usage is TRBJ1-5; a weak D match, TRBD1 (5 bases). The V end lost 2 bases, the J end lost 4 bases, and 12 bases lay between the germline ends. CDR3 length equals 15 residues. Germline CDR1 MNHEY, CDR2 SMNVEV (reference sequence). CDR3 nucleotide sequence: TGTGCCAGCAGTTTAGGTCCGGAGGGGAATCAGCCCCAGCATTTT. Translation: CASSLGPEGNQPQHF.

The chain combines TRBV7-2 with TRBJ2-1; D gene unclear. Germline lookup yields CDR1 SGHTA and CDR2 FQGNSA. CDR3 length: 16 amino acids. V was shortened by 5 bases and J by 2 bases, with 16 bases between the two germline ends. CDR3 sequence reads: CASSALPNPPYNEQFF. DNA for the CDR3: TGTGCCAGCAGCGCTTTACCTAACCCCCCCTACAATGAGCAGTTCTTC.

The rearrangement links TRBV10-1 to TRBJ2-7; 9 bases agree with TRBD2. J was trimmed by 3 bases and V by 6 bases; bases with no gene match: 9. This CDR3 has 15 residues. Germline-derived CDR1 and CDR2 are WNHNN and SYGVQD (reference sequence). CDR3 bases: TGCGCCAGCAGCCCCTCGGATAGCGGGAGCTACGAGCAGTACTTC. Protein: CASSPSDSGSYEQYF.

V is TRBV2 and J is TRBJ1-5; D might be TRBD1 (5 bases). CDR1 SNHLY and CDR2 FYNNEI come from the germline V gene. The V end was cut by 5 bases, the J end by 6 bases, with 17 bases between. This CDR3 has 15 amino acids. This CDR3 reads CASSWGGAQGQPQHF. The CDR3 nucleotides are TGTGCCAGCAGTTGGGGAGGGGCGCAAGGTCAGCCCCAGCATTTT.

This chain uses TRBV5-1 with TRBJ2-5, with a weak D call TRBD2 (6 bases). This CDR3 has 19 amino acids. The germline V and J ends were trimmed by 2 bases and 6 bases, with 29 bases remaining between them. Germline-derived CDR1 and CDR2 are SGHRS and YFSETQ. CDR3 nucleotides: TGCGCCAGCAGCTTTGGGATCCCGGGACTCCTAACCTCAGTAAAGACCCAGTACTTC. Protein product: CASSFGIPGLLTSVKTQYF.